The rows below give T cell receptor beta chains drawn from one sample of a study of blood T cell repertoires in COVID-19. Clones were read by immunoSEQ multiplex PCR, and TCRdb kept only the in-frame ones, dropping some. The sample yields roughly 140,000 clones, approximately 86% seen once. The sequenced sample was peripheral blood. These receptors all come from an older woman with active or convalescent COVID-19. The CDR3 runs from the conserved cysteine through the conserved F or W. A D gene is named only where the DNA matches it firmly. Clone sizes are given selectively: once, few, many, or a class where the clone is expanded.

cdr3_aa	cdr3_nt	j_call	clone_size	v_call	cdr3_length	d_call
CASSQETGELSGANVLTF	TGCGCCAGCAGCCAAGAGACAGGGGAGCTCTCTGGGGCCAACGTCCTGACTTTC	TRBJ2-6	.	TRBV4-3	18	TRBD1
CASSPPRDSSTDTQYF	TGTGCCAGCTCACCACCGCGGGACAGTAGCACAGATACGCAGTATTTT	TRBJ2-3	.	TRBV18	16	.
CASSERGRRNGYTF	TGTGCCAGCAGCGAGAGGGGGCGCAGAAATGGCTACACCTTC	TRBJ1-2	.	TRBV9	14	TRBD1
CASSVEVRGRNGELFF	TGTGCCAGCAGCGTTGAGGTCAGGGGGCGGAACGGGGAGCTGTTTTTT	TRBJ2-2	.	TRBV9	16	TRBD1
CASSEALRVRGREEEKLFF	TGTGCCAGCAGTGAAGCGCTTCGGGTCAGGGGGCGAGAAGAAGAAAAACTGTTTTTT	TRBJ1-4	once	TRBV2	19	TRBD1
CASSRQGANIQYF	TGTGCCAGCAGTCGACAGGGGGCGAACATTCAGTACTTC	TRBJ2-4	.	TRBV6-2/TRBV6-3	13	TRBD1
CASSESMGQGDTGELFF	TGCGCCAGCAGTGAGTCGATGGGCCAGGGGGACACCGGGGAGCTGTTTTTT	TRBJ2-2	.	TRBV10-2	17	TRBD1
CASSPQGVDTEAFF	TGTGCCAGCTCACCGCAAGGGGTGGACACTGAAGCTTTCTTT	TRBJ1-1	once	TRBV18	14	.
CASSLVPTDSGNTIYF	TGTGCCAGCAGCTTAGTTCCGACAGACTCTGGAAACACCATATATTTT	TRBJ1-3	.	TRBV7-6	16	.
CASSRFGTTNTGELFF	TGTGCCAGCAGCCGATTCGGGACAACGAACACCGGGGAGCTGTTTTTT	TRBJ2-2	.	TRBV3-1/TRBV3-2	16	.
CASSEAGTGGFYGYTF	TGTGCCAGCAGTGAAGCCGGGACAGGGGGCTTTTATGGCTACACCTTC	TRBJ1-2	few	TRBV2	16	TRBD1
CASSLGTDYGYTF	TGTGCCAGCAGCTTAGGGACAGACTATGGCTACACCTTC	TRBJ1-2	.	TRBV7-9	13	.
CASSPGMRNTEAFF	TGTGCCAGCTCACCTGGTATGAGGAACACTGAAGCTTTCTTT	TRBJ1-1	.	TRBV18	14	.
CASSKDRGRGDINYGYTF	TGTGCCAGTAGTAAAGACAGGGGGCGAGGAGATATAAACTATGGCTACACCTTC	TRBJ1-2	.	TRBV19	18	TRBD1
CASSLEASGGSNTGELFF	TGTGCCAGCAGCTTAGAGGCTAGCGGGGGTTCGAACACCGGGGAGCTGTTTTTT	TRBJ2-2	.	TRBV7-3	18	TRBD2
CASSQQGEAFF	TGTGCCAGCAGCCAACAGGGTGAAGCTTTCTTT	TRBJ1-1	.	TRBV3-1/TRBV3-2	11	.
CASSDFPGISTEAFF	TGTGCCAGCAGTGATTTCCCAGGGATTAGCACTGAAGCTTTCTTT	TRBJ1-1	.	TRBV6-1	15	.
CASSDVETSYGYTF	TGTGCCAGCAGTGATGTGGAGACCAGCTATGGCTACACCTTC	TRBJ1-2	.	TRBV6-1	14	.
CASSPRGGTEAFF	TGTGCCAGCTCACCAAGGGGTGGGACTGAAGCTTTCTTT	TRBJ1-1	once	TRBV18	13	.
CASSYLGRHYGYTF	TGTGCCAGCAGTTATCTGGGCAGGCACTATGGCTACACCTTC	TRBJ1-2	.	TRBV6-5	14	.
CASSQDGSRETQYF	TGTGCCAGCAGCCAAGATGGGTCGAGGGAGACCCAGTACTTC	TRBJ2-5	.	TRBV7-2	14	.
CASSQEFTAGNTIYF	TGTGCCAGCAGCCAAGAATTTACTGCTGGAAACACCATATATTTT	TRBJ1-3	few	TRBV3-1/TRBV3-2	15	.
CSASKGAADFNQPQHF	TGCAGTGCTAGTAAGGGGGCGGCAGATTTCAATCAGCCCCAGCATTTT	TRBJ1-5	.	TRBV20-1	16	TRBD1
CASSQSRVSEQYF	TGTGCCAGCAGTCAGAGCAGGGTATCCGAGCAGTACTTC	TRBJ2-7	once	TRBV3-1/TRBV3-2	13	.
CSVETGVNEKLFF	TGCAGCGTGGAGACAGGGGTTAATGAAAAACTGTTTTTT	TRBJ1-4	.	TRBV29-1	13	TRBD1
CASSLGQGAWQPQHF	TGTGCCAGCAGCTTAGGACAGGGGGCATGGCAGCCCCAGCATTTT	TRBJ1-5	.	TRBV11-2	15	TRBD1
CASSLLESDTQYF	TGTGCCAGCAGTTTGCTGGAGTCCGATACGCAGTATTTT	TRBJ2-3	.	TRBV12-3/TRBV12-4	13	.
CASSENMNTEAFF	TGTGCCAGCAGTGAAAACATGAACACTGAAGCTTTCTTT	TRBJ1-1	.	TRBV2	13	.
CASSPDRALGNTIYF	TGTGCCAGCAGCCCTGACAGGGCACTTGGAAACACCATATATTTT	TRBJ1-3	.	TRBV5-4	15	TRBD1
CASSQLGGVPTDTQYF	TGTGCCAGCAGCCAACTCGGGGGGGTCCCCACAGATACGCAGTATTTT	TRBJ2-3	.	TRBV6-6	16	TRBD2
CAITDDRGRSGYTF	TGTGCCATCACCGATGACAGGGGGCGGTCTGGCTACACCTTC	TRBJ1-2	.	TRBV10-3	14	TRBD1
CASSPGVSGQGASGYTF	TGTGCCAGCAGCCCCGGGGTTTCCGGACAGGGGGCTAGTGGCTACACCTTC	TRBJ1-2	.	TRBV5-5	17	TRBD1
CASSQGSTRDFLSGNTIYF	TGCGCCAGCAGCCAAGGAAGTACTCGGGACTTCCTCTCTGGAAACACCATATATTTT	TRBJ1-3	.	TRBV4-1	19	.
CASSLAFGGQGGPRNEQFF	TGTGCCAGCAGCTTAGCTTTCGGGGGACAGGGGGGCCCTAGGAATGAGCAGTTCTTC	TRBJ2-1	.	TRBV7-9	19	TRBD1
CASSPPGRVEQYF	TGTGCCAGCTCACCACCGGGCAGGGTCGAGCAGTACTTC	TRBJ2-7	.	TRBV18	13	.
CASRAVLAGYNEQFF	TGTGCCAGCAGAGCCGTTTTAGCGGGGTACAATGAGCAGTTCTTC	TRBJ2-1	once	TRBV2	15	TRBD2
CASSVGASGAREQYF	TGTGCCAGCAGCGTAGGAGCGAGCGGGGCGAGGGAGCAGTACTTC	TRBJ2-7	.	TRBV9	15	TRBD2
CASSSQGIEQFF	TGTGCCAGCAGTTCCCAGGGTATTGAGCAGTTCTTC	TRBJ2-1	few	TRBV6-6	12	.
CASSKMSGERQETQYF	TGTGCCAGCAGCAAAATGTCAGGGGAACGGCAAGAGACCCAGTACTTC	TRBJ2-5	.	TRBV21-1	16	.
CASSKADKDSYEQYF	TGTGCCAGCAGCAAAGCGGACAAAGACTCCTACGAGCAGTACTTC	TRBJ2-7	.	TRBV21-1	15	.
CASSPTAGGEKLFF	TGTGCCAGCTCACCTACAGCTGGCGGGGAAAAACTGTTTTTT	TRBJ1-4	.	TRBV18	14	.
CASSPLGTQGNTIYF	TGTGCCAGCAGCCCATTAGGGACACAAGGAAACACCATATATTTT	TRBJ1-3	.	TRBV7-2	15	.
CASQGQVNEKLFF	TGTGCCAGCCAAGGACAGGTTAATGAAAAACTGTTTTTT	TRBJ1-4	.	TRBV7-8	13	TRBD1
CASRPEQGEKEKLFF	TGTGCCAGCAGACCTGAACAGGGAGAGAAAGAAAAACTGTTTTTT	TRBJ1-4	.	TRBV6-5	15	.
CASSLVTGGYYNEQFF	TGCGCCAGCAGCTTGGTAACGGGTGGCTACTACAATGAGCAGTTCTTC	TRBJ2-1	.	TRBV5-1	16	.
CASSYSEGALETQYF	TGTGCCAGCAGTTACTCGGAGGGGGCGTTAGAGACCCAGTACTTC	TRBJ2-5	once	TRBV6-2/TRBV6-3	15	.
CASSLGADTQYF	TGCGCCAGCAGCTTGGGAGCAGATACGCAGTATTTT	TRBJ2-3	.	TRBV5-1	12	.
CASSRSGGGPIQYF	TGTGCCAGCAGCCGGAGCGGGGGCGGCCCCATTCAGTACTTC	TRBJ2-4	.	TRBV11-1	14	TRBD2
CASSESGYAEAFF	TGTGCCAGCAGTGAATCCGGGTACGCTGAAGCTTTCTTT	TRBJ1-1	few	TRBV2	13	.
CASSDGRGSTDTQYF	TGTGCCAGCAGTGACGGGCGGGGCTCCACAGATACGCAGTATTTT	TRBJ2-3	once	TRBV6-4	15	.
CASSPTSGDTQYF	TGTGCCAGCTCACCGACTAGCGGAGATACGCAGTATTTT	TRBJ2-3	.	TRBV18	13	TRBD2